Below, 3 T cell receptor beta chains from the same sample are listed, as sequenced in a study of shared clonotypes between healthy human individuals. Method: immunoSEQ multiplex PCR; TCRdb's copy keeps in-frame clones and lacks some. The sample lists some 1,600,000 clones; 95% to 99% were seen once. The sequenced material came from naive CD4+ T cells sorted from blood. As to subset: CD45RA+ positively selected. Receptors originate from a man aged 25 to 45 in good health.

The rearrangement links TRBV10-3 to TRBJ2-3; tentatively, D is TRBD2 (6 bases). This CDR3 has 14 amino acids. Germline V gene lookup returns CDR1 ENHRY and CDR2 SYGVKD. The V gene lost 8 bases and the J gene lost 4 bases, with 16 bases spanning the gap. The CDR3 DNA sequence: TGTGCCATCTCCGGGACCGCGGGGCCAGATACGCAGTATTTT. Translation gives CAISGTAGPDTQYF.

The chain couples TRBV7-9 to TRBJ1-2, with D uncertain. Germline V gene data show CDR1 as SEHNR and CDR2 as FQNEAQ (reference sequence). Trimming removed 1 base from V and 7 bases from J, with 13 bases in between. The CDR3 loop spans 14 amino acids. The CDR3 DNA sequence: TGTGCCAGCAGCTTAGTGCGCGACGATCCTGGCTACACCTTC. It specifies CASSLVRDDPGYTF.

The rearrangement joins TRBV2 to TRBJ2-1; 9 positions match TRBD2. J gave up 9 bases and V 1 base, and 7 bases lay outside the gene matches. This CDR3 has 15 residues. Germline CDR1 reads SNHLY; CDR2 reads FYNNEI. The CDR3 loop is CASSEEPAGGPEQFF. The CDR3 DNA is TGTGCCAGCAGTGAAGAGCCAGCGGGGGGACCTGAGCAGTTCTTC.